These 5 T cell receptor beta chains originate from one sample sequenced in a study of metastatic and nonmetastatic thyroid tumors. There were no patients who had received any treatment before thyroid surgery. TCRdb re-called the PCR reads via MiXCR. The table has roughly 8,900 clones, around 28% seen once. The sample was tumor tissue. These receptors were collected from a female donor with papillary thyroid cancer or a benign thyroid nodule (not recorded which). Some clones in this sample may be carry-over from other donors' samples.

This clone was observed a handful of times. The chain links TRBV24-1 to TRBJ2-2; D is possibly TRBD2 (6 bases). CDR3 length: 16 amino acids. CDR1 is KGHDR, CDR2 SFDVKD, per germline. Trimming pared 3 bases from V and 0 bases from J, leaving 10 bases between. CDR3 loop: CATSDGTYANTGELFF. The CDR3 DNA reads TGTGCCACCAGTGATGGGACTTACGCGAACACCGGGGAGCTGTTTTTT.

Sample share makes this clone medium-sized. The genes are TRBV6-1 and TRBJ1-4; possible D gene TRBD1, 5 bases. Germline V gives CDR1 MNHNS, CDR2 SASEGT. Deletions cut 5 bases from V and 8 bases from J, with 15 bases between. CDR3 length: 14 amino acids. The CDR3 DNA follows: TGTGCCAGCAGTCCAGATGGGGCGTTGGAAAAACTGTTTTTT. It encodes CASSPDGALEKLFF.

This clone was counted only a few times. The genes are TRBV28 and TRBJ2-2, with D perhaps TRBD1 or TRBD2 (5 bases each). Trimming removed 7 bases from V and 9 bases from J, with 12 bases in between. The CDR3 has 12 residues. CDR1 and CDR2 from the germline V gene are MDHEN and SYDVKM. CDR3 amino acids: CASIQEAWELFF. The DNA for the CDR3 is TGTGCCAGCATACAGGAGGCCTGGGAGCTGTTTTTT.

V and J are TRBV28 and TRBJ1-2; D remains ambiguous. CDR1 and CDR2 from the germline V gene are MDHEN and SYDVKM. The CDR3 has 14 residues. V was cut by 6 bases and J by 4 bases, with 15 bases left in between. For the CDR3, the DNA is TGTGCCAGCAGCTCCCTTTGCCTGGTCTATGGCTACACCTTC. Its translation is CASSSLCLVYGYTF.

As regards this clone: This may come from a read error, since a much larger clone is one base off. Other DNA sequences of this sample code for an identical CDR3. The gene calls are TRBV7-6 and TRBJ2-2; 9 nucleotides match TRBD2. In germline, CDR1 is SGHVS, CDR2 FNYEAQ. V was pared by 8 bases and J by 9 bases, with 16 bases of the junction left unmatched. The CDR3 has 16 amino acids. The DNA of the CDR3 is TGTGCCAGCTCCGGTGCGGGGGGGAGCTGGGCCAGGGAGCTGTTTTTT. As protein: CASSGAGGSWARELFF.